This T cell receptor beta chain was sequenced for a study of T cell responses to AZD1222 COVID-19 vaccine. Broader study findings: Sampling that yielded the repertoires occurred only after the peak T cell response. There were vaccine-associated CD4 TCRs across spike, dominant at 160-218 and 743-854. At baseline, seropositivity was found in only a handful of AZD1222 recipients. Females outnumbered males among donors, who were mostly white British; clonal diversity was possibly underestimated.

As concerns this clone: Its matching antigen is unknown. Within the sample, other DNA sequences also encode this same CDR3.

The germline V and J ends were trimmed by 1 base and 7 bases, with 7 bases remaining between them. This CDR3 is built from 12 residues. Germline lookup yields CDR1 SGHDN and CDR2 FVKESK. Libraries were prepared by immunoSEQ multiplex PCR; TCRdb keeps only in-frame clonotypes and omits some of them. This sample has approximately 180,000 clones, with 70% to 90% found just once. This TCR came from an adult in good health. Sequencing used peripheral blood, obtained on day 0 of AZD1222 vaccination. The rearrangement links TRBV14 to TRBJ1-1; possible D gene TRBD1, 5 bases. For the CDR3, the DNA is TGTGCCAGCAGCCAAGCTCAGGGTGAAGCTTTCTTT. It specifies CASSQAQGEAFF.